This T cell receptor (beta chain) was captured in a study of identical twins. Study-wide results and caveats: Models underpredicted monozygotic twin sharing of out-of-frame TCR alpha. For out-of-frame alpha sequences shared by twins, low generation probability was in excess.

TCRdb ran MiXCR on the 5' RACE reads and lists one entry per CDR3 protein. Of hundreds of thousands of distinct CDR3 sequences in the sample, roughly an eighth were seen once. This CDR3 comprises 13 residues. V shed 0 bases and J shed 6 bases, with 9 bases lying between them. This clonotype has more than one count but fewer than ten. Antigen: not known. A further study also used this sample, focusing on yellow fever vaccine responses in identical twins. As that study records: The T cell response to vaccination in identical twins was reportedly partly convergent and partly personalized.

The material sequenced was CD8+ T cells sorted from blood. This clonotype was sampled from a woman aged 18-29 years in good health. The rearrangement links TRBV12-3 or TRBV12-4 to TRBJ2-7, with D possibly being TRBD2 (5 bases). The CDR3 coding sequence is TGTGCCAGCAGTTTAGCAACTAGTCGCGAGCAGTACTTC. Translated, it gives CASSLATSREQYF.